The subject of this entry is one T cell receptor beta chain. The antigen is unknown. This entry belongs to a study of CD8+CD57+ T cells in acquired aplastic anemia. Study information: Each DNA sample taken from sorted CD4+ and CD8+ cells came to around 3.4 ug on average.

The CDR3 consists of 12 residues. V shed 5 bases and J shed 6 bases, with 11 bases lying between them. Germline-derived CDR1 and CDR2 are SEHNR and FQNEAQ (reference sequence). Profiling that covered TCR beta VDJ and CDR3 relied on genomic DNA as its template. TCRdb independently ran MiXCR on the reads; one entry per CDR3 protein. The sample carries about 130,000 distinct CDR3 sequences, roughly 50% recorded once. Points from the study as a whole: Patients and controls had CD8+ Simpson's diversity values that were not significantly distinct. Approximately 29 was the count of CD8+ CDR3 sequences that patients shared with controls.

Material for sequencing was sorted CD4+, CD8+, or CD8+CD57+ T cells (not recorded which) from PBMCs. The genes are TRBV7-9 and TRBJ2-7; D is unresolved. This receptor was identified in a human donor in good health, serving as a control. The CDR3 bases are TGTGCCAGCAGCCCCAGTGTTGGCGAGCAGTACTTC. Its translation is CASSPSVGEQYF. The variable domain in full, with the rest retrieved from reference TRBV7-9 and TRBJ2-7, is DTGVSQNPRHKITKRGQNVTFRCDPISEHNRLYWYRQTLGQGPEFLTYFQNEAQLEKSRLLSDRFSAERPKGSFSTLEIQRTEQGDSAMYLCASSPSVGEQYFGPGTRLTVT.